This T cell receptor beta chain was found in a study of T cells in Graves' hyperthyroidism and ophthalmopathy. This clonotype was recorded a few times. Antigen unknown. This CDR3 is built from 13 residues. From germline, CDR1 is LNHDA and CDR2 SQIVND (reference sequence). V gave up 5 bases and J gave up 0 bases, with 5 bases separating them. Regarding the study as a whole: Stable hyperthyroidism and ophthalmopathy were separated using 13 V-J signatures. Blood held most thyroid clonotypes expanded above 0.001 frequency.

RNA transcripts served as the template for amplifying TCR beta CDR3 regions. RT-PCR in the first round (using the HTBI primer set) targeted the TCR CDR3. From the multiplex PCR reads, TCRdb called clonotypes with MiXCR, one entry per CDR3 protein. In the table there are 300,000 to 450,000 distinct CDR3 sequences, less than 20% of which are singletons. The chain recombines TRBV19 with TRBJ1-3; D call uncertain. The TCR was taken from a young man with Graves' ophthalmopathy. The sample comprised blood. CDR3 sequence: CASSGSSGNTIYF. In nucleotides, the CDR3 is TGTGCCAGTAGTGGAAGCTCTGGAAACACCATATATTTT.